The T cell receptor (beta chain) under discussion was sequenced for a study of T cell responses to AZD1222 COVID-19 vaccine. This clone was found once. Its antigen remains unknown. Clones were sequenced by immunoSEQ multiplex PCR, and TCRdb holds only the in-frame ones, with some missing. This table holds roughly 80,000 clones, approximately 88% found once. The CDR3 extends over 14 amino acids. Trimming took off 0 bases at V and 2 bases at J, with 5 bases between the two ends. Germline lookup yields CDR1 SGHVS and CDR2 FQNEAQ. Whole-study results and caveats: The study found Spike-specific TCR breadth and depth rose after two AZD1222 doses. Nearly half of spike-specific TCRs reportedly target variant regions that are unmutated in the B.1.351 and B.1.1.7 variants. Spike regions recognized by vaccine-associated CD4 TCRs spanned the protein, led by 160-218 and 743-854. Baseline serostatus was positive in only six AZD1222 recipients.

The chain employs TRBV7-8 and TRBJ2-1; D gene uncertain. This material consisted of peripheral blood, taken on day 0 of MenACWY control vaccination. The clonotype originates from an adult in good health. The CDR3 spells CASSLAGAYNEQFF. As DNA, the CDR3 is TGTGCCAGCAGCTTAGCCGGAGCCTACAATGAGCAGTTCTTC. The full variable domain, rest sourced from reference TRBV7-8 and TRBJ2-1, is GAGVSQSPRYKVAKRGQDVALRCDPISGHVSLFWYQQALGQGPEFLTYFQNEAQLDKSGLPSDRFFAERPEGSVSTLKIQRTQQEDSAVYLCASSLAGAYNEQFFGPGTRLTVL.